The 4 T cell receptor beta chains given below trace back to one sample, sequenced in a study of shared clonotypes between healthy human individuals (dated by TCRdb to 2019 to 2021). The library was obtained by the immunoSEQ multiplex PCR assay. The immuneACCESS repertoire file appears here via TCRdb, limited to in-frame rearrangements. These files lack a portion of the clones; in checked studies, under half of the deficit traces to unresolved V genes, and the cause of the others is not known. The sample table holds hundreds of thousands of clones, of which 90% to 95% were seen once. In total, the top ten clones hold 0.095% to 0.14% of the sample. CD8 naive samples were obtained by positive selection for CCR7 among CD45RO-negative cells, yielding a CD45RA+CCR7+ population from which TemRA cells were excluded. The sequencing sample was made of naive CD8+ T cells sorted from blood. This specimen's cell subset or site label, interpreted: CD45RA+CCR7+. The receptor source for this set is a woman aged 25 to 45 in good health.

The CDR3 DNA is TGTGCCAGCAGCCCGCCGGGACTCTTAAACAATGAGCAGTTCTTC. Amino acids: CASSPPGLLNNEQFF. The chain links TRBV11-2 to TRBJ2-1; possibly TRBD2 for D (6 bases). Germline CDR1 is SGHAT and CDR2 is FQNNGV. CDR3 length equals 15 residues. V was shortened by 5 bases and J by 5 bases, with 16 bases between the two germline ends.

This chain connects TRBV6-5 to TRBJ1-2; D possibly corresponds to TRBD1 (5 bases). CDR1 MNHEY and CDR2 SVGAGI come from the germline V gene. The CDR3 is 15 amino acids. V was clipped by 1 base and J by 8 bases, with 17 bases between them. CDR3 nucleotides: TGTGCCAGCAGTTACTTCGCGGGCAGGGACGACGGCTACACCTTC. Its protein is CASSYFAGRDDGYTF.

The chain is built from TRBV11-2 and TRBJ2-1; perhaps TRBD2 as D (5 bases). The V gene's germline CDR1 is SGHAT and CDR2 FQNNGV. V lost 5 bases to trimming and J lost 6 bases, with 8 bases between them. The CDR3 runs 12 residues. The CDR3 coding sequence is TGTGCCAGCAGCGTCGGAGGCAATGAGCAGTTCTTC. This sequence encodes CASSVGGNEQFF.

The chain couples TRBV15 to TRBJ2-7, with TRBD1 identical over 7 bases. Unmatched junction bases numbered 6, after V lost 3 bases and J lost 1 base. Germline-derived CDR1 and CDR2 are LNHNV and YYDKDF (reference sequence). This CDR3 contains 15 residues. CDR3 in amino acids: CATSSEQTGSYEQYF. CDR3 DNA: TGTGCCACCAGCAGCGAGCAGACAGGGTCCTACGAGCAGTACTTC. The entire variable domain, with the rest obtained from reference TRBV15 and TRBJ2-7, is as follows: DAMVIQNPRYQVTQFGKPVTLSCSQTLNHNVMYWYQQKSSQAPKLLFHYYDKDFNNEADTPDNFQSRRPNTSFCFLDIRSPGLGDTAMYLCATSSEQTGSYEQYFGPGTRLTVT.